These 17 T cell receptor beta chains were sequenced from one sample in a study of PD-1 blockade in mismatch repair-deficient tumors. TCRdb's table, derived via immunoSEQ multiplex PCR, lists solely in-frame clones and lacks some. Here the sample spans fewer than 100,000 clones, 81% being singletons. The sequencing used peripheral blood, collected 12 weeks after starting pembrolizumab. These receptors all stem from an adult with mismatch repair-deficient cancer.

The sample holds a few counts of this clone. The chain recombines TRBV5-5 with TRBJ2-1; no clear D gene. Trimming cost V 1 base and J 4 bases, with 6 bases left between them. Germline V gene data show CDR1 as SGHKS and CDR2 as YYEKEE (reference sequence). This CDR3 contains 13 residues. The CDR3 nucleotides are TGTGCCAGCAGCTTGTTCAGATACAATGAGCAGTTCTTC. Protein product: CASSLFRYNEQFF.

The chain recombines TRBV11-3 with TRBJ2-4; D remains ambiguous. The CDR3 sequence is 14 residues long. V was trimmed by 8 bases and J by 0 bases, leaving 11 bases between them. From germline, CDR1 is SGHNT and CDR2 YENEEA. CDR3 residues: CASGTHVAKNIQYF. Here the CDR3 DNA reads TGTGCCAGCGGAACACACGTAGCCAAAAACATTCAGTACTTC.

This sequence joins TRBV19 and TRBJ2-1; D uncertain. The CDR3 contains 14 residues. Trimming stripped 1 base from V and 8 bases from J, with 12 bases between. Per germline, CDR1 LNHDA and CDR2 SQIVND (reference sequence). The CDR3 spells CASSIAAAYDEQFF. CDR3 DNA sequence: TGTGCCAGTAGTATAGCGGCAGCGTACGATGAGCAGTTCTTC.

The J gene is TRBJ2-7, the V gene TRBV29-1, with TRBD1 identical over 8 bases. J lost 3 bases, V lost 2 bases, and 6 bases had no gene match. CDR3 length equals 14 residues. Germline CDR1 reads SQVTM; CDR2 reads ANQGSEA. The CDR3 here is CSVEKSGGNYEQYF. CDR3 nucleotides: TGCAGCGTTGAAAAGTCAGGGGGCAACTACGAGCAGTACTTC.

The chain is built from TRBV27 and TRBJ1-1; 9 nucleotides agree with TRBD1. Unmatched junction bases numbered 14, after V lost 4 bases and J lost 5 bases. The germline V gene has CDR1 MNHEY and CDR2 SMNVEV (reference sequence). The CDR3 totals 17 residues. The CDR3 DNA follows: TGTGCCAGCAGTTCCCGTCCCGGGACAGGGCCGTGGACTGAAGCTTTCTTT. Translated: CASSSRPGTGPWTEAFF.

The chain combines TRBV5-1 with TRBJ2-2; D may be TRBD2 (11 bases). V dropped 4 bases and J dropped 1 base, with 23 bases sitting between them. CDR1 and CDR2 from the germline V gene are SGHRS and YFSETQ. The CDR3 spans 19 residues. The CDR3 sequence: CASSRTGQGTSGNTGELFF. The CDR3 DNA reads as TGCGCCAGCAGCCGCACGGGACAGGGGACTAGCGGGAACACCGGGGAGCTGTTTTTT. Full variable domain (rest looked up from reference TRBV5-1 and TRBJ2-2): KAGVTQTPRYLIKTRGQQVTLSCSPISGHRSVSWYQQTPGQGLQFLFEYFSETQRNKGNFPGRFSGRQFSNSRSEMNVSTLELGDSALYLCASSRTGQGTSGNTGELFFGEGSRLTVL.

The J gene is TRBJ2-5, the V gene TRBV10-1, with D perhaps TRBD1 (6 bases). The germline V and J ends were trimmed by 6 bases and 2 bases, with 10 bases remaining between them. The CDR3 covers 13 residues. Germline assignment: CDR1 WNHNN and CDR2 SYGVQD (reference sequence). The CDR3 DNA reads TGCGCCAGCAGCTTCGGACAGCAAGAGACCCAGTACTTC. It is translated as CASSFGQQETQYF.

In this sample, this clone turned up once. This chain connects TRBV28 to TRBJ1-2; TRBD1 aligns across 8 bases. The CDR3 sequence is 14 residues long. V lost 8 bases, J lost 5 bases, and 10 bases stayed unmatched. Germline V CDR1 and CDR2: MDHEN, SYDVKM. The CDR3 nucleotides are TGTGCCAGCGGGAGGACAGGGATACATTATGGCTACACCTTC. It codes for CASGRTGIHYGYTF.

About this clone itself: One end of the junction varies from germline; a read error may be responsible. The genes are TRBV9 and TRBJ2-3; D is ambiguous. CDR1 is SGDLS and CDR2 is YYNGEE in the germline V gene. The CDR3 spans 12 residues. CDR3 protein: CASNPGVDTQYF. In DNA form, the CDR3 reads TGTGCGAGCAACCCAGGAGTGGATACGCAGTATTTT.

V gene TRBV28 combines with J gene TRBJ2-7; D may be TRBD1 (6 bases). Trimming removed 7 bases from V and 6 bases from J, with 13 bases in between. Germline values: CDR1 MDHEN, CDR2 SYDVKM. The CDR3 is 12 residues long. CDR3 coding DNA: TGTGCCAGCAATGAGCTAGGGGGCGAGCAGTACTTC. Protein: CASNELGGEQYF.

This rearrangement joins TRBV9 to TRBJ2-1, with D possibly called TRBD1 or TRBD2 (5 bases each). CDR3 length equals 15 residues. Germline V gene data show CDR1 as SGDLS and CDR2 as YYNGEE. V shed 0 bases and J shed 8 bases, with 15 bases lying between them. The DNA for the CDR3 is TGTGCCAGCAGCGTAGAGAGGGTGGTACAGGATGAGCAGTTCTTC. Translated: CASSVERVVQDEQFF.

This clone appeared a few times. CDR3: CASSIAGGLNEQFF. DNA of the CDR3: TGTGCCAGTAGTATCGCGGGAGGGCTCAATGAGCAGTTCTTC. The V call is TRBV19, the J call TRBJ2-1, with 9 bases that match TRBD2. V was pared by 3 bases and J by 6 bases, with 3 bases of the junction left unmatched. There are 14 residues in the CDR3. Per germline, CDR1 LNHDA and CDR2 SQIVND (reference sequence).

This clone was seen more than once but under ten times. The chain uses TRBV30 and TRBJ2-7, with 7 bases fitting TRBD2. The CDR3 totals 13 residues. Trimming at V came to 0 bases and at J to 6 bases, leaving 5 bases not matched to a gene. Germline values: CDR1 GTSNPN, CDR2 SVGIG (reference sequence). The CDR3 DNA sequence: TGTGCCTGGAGTGTAATGGGCGGGAGCGAGCAGTACTTC. Its protein product is CAWSVMGGSEQYF.

This chain connects TRBV27 to TRBJ1-5; perhaps TRBD1 as D (6 bases). CDR3 length: 17 residues. Trimming shortened V by 4 bases and J by 0 bases, and 16 bases separated the two germline ends. The V gene's germline CDR1 is MNHEY and CDR2 SMNVEV (reference sequence). The CDR3 sequence is CASSSETGSDSNQPQHF. CDR3 coding DNA: TGTGCCAGCAGTTCGGAAACAGGGTCCGATAGCAATCAGCCCCAGCATTTT.

The genes are TRBV18 and TRBJ1-1; unclear D gene. Trimming took off 3 bases at V and 1 base at J, with 6 bases between the two ends. The CDR3 runs 13 residues. Germline lookup yields CDR1 KGHSH and CDR2 LQKENI. CDR3 nucleotide sequence: TGTGCCAGCTCACCGTCTGAGAACACTGAAGCTTTCTTT. It is translated as CASSPSENTEAFF. Full variable domain (outside the CDR3, taken from reference TRBV18 and TRBJ1-1): NAGVMQNPRHLVRRRGQEARLRCSPMKGHSHVYWYRQLPEEGLKFMVYLQKENIIDESGMPKERFSAEFPKEGPSILRIQQVVRGDSAAYFCASSPSENTEAFFGQGTRLTVV.

Here the CDR3 reads CASDRDYNKNIQYF. DNA of the CDR3: TGTGCCAGTGACCGGGACTATAACAAAAACATTCAGTACTTC. The rearrangement uses TRBV6-1 and TRBJ2-4; 7 bases align to TRBD2. Germline-derived CDR1 and CDR2 are MNHNS and SASEGT. J lost 3 bases, V lost 9 bases, and 8 bases had no gene match. This CDR3 is 14 amino acids long.

V and J are TRBV27 and TRBJ1-5, with 7 positions matching TRBD1. Trimming took 6 bases from V and 0 from J; bases not matched to a gene: 8. The germline CDR1 and CDR2 sequences are MNHEY and SMNVEV (reference sequence). The length of the CDR3 is 16 residues. This chain's CDR3 is CASSPGTVISNQPQHF. CDR3 DNA: TGTGCCAGCAGCCCAGGGACAGTGATTAGCAATCAGCCCCAGCATTTT.